This T cell receptor beta chain was retrieved from a study of T cell responses to AZD1222 COVID-19 vaccine. The germline V gene encodes CDR1 WNHNN and CDR2 SYGVQD (reference sequence). J was trimmed by 6 bases and V by 4 bases; bases with no gene match: 12. The CDR3 totals 16 residues. Sequenced by immunoSEQ multiplex PCR; TCRdb stores in-frame clones only, minus some. The repertoire consists of under 150,000 clones, with 92% occurring once and the leading ten covering 9% to 9.5%. The specimen comprised peripheral blood, sampled 28 days after the second AZD1222 dose. This receptor was obtained from an adult who received the AZD1222 COVID-19 vaccine. The chain combines TRBV10-1 with TRBJ2-7; 10 nucleotides line up with TRBD2. This CDR3 is CASSASSSGSLSEQYF. CDR3 coding DNA: TGCGCCAGCAGTGCGTCTTCTAGCGGGAGTCTTAGCGAGCAGTACTTC.